The 2 T cell receptor beta chains in this list originate from one sample, sequenced in a study of naive and memory T cell subsets. Amplification of ligated cDNA took four PCR rounds with SP2 and nested alpha and beta constant primers. TCRdb processed the 5' RACE reads anew with MiXCR; each CDR3 protein has one entry. Of some 60,000 distinct CDR3 sequences listed, 8% are singletons. The library had UMIs added by 3' ligation of an oligonucleotide to TCR cDNA. Receptors were obtained from a female donor in good health.

This clonotype was seen only a few times. CDR3 DNA: TGTGCCAGCTCACCCGACAGGAAAAATGAGCAGTTCTTC. It translates to CASSPDRKNEQFF. The genes are TRBV18 and TRBJ2-1; tentatively, D is TRBD1 (6 bases). Germline-derived CDR1 and CDR2 are KGHSH and LQKENI. V was pared by 3 bases and J by 7 bases, with 10 bases between. CDR3 length equals 13 residues.

The chain carries TRBV30 and TRBJ1-2; the match to TRBD1 covers 7 bases. CDR3 length equals 12 residues. The germline V gene has CDR1 GTSNPN and CDR2 SVGIG (reference sequence). V was pared by 3 bases and J by 8 bases, with 6 bases of the junction left unmatched. CDR3 amino acids: CAWSITGEGYTF. In DNA form, the CDR3 reads TGTGCCTGGAGCATCACAGGGGAAGGCTACACCTTC.